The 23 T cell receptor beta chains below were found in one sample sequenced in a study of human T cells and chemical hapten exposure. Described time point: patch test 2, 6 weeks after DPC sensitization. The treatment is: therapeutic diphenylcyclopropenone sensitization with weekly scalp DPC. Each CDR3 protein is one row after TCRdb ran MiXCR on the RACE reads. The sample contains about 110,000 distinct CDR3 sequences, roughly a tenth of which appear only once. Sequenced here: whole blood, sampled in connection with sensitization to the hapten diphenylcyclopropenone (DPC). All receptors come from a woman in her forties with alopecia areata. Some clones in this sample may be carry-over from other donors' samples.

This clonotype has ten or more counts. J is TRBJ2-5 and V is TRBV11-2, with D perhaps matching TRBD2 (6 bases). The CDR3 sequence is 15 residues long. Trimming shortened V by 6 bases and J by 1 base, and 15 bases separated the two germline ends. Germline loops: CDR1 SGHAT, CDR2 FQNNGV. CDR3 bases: TGTGCCAGCAGGAAGGCCGGGACTTCCCAAGAGACCCAGTACTTC. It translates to CASRKAGTSQETQYF.

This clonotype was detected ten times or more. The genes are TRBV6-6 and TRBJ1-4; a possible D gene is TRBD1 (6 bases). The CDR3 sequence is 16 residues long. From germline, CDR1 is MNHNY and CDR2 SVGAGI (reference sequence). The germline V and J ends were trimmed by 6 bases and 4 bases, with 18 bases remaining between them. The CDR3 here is CASRQEGDQFNEKLFF. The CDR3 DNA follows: TGTGCCAGCAGGCAAGAGGGGGACCAGTTTAATGAAAAACTGTTTTTT.

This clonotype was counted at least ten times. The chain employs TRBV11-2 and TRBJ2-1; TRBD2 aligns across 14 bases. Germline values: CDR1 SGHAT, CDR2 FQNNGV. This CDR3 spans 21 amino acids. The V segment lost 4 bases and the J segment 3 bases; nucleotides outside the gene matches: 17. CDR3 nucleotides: TGTGCCAGCAGCTCATTCAGGACTAGCGGGGGGCGATCCCCTTTCTACAATGAGCAGTTCTTC. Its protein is CASSSFRTSGGRSPFYNEQFF.

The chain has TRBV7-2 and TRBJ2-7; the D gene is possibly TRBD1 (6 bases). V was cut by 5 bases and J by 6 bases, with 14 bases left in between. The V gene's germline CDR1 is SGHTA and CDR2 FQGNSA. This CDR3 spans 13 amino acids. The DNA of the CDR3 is TGTGCCAGCAGCGCCATTACAGGGACCGAGCAGTACTTC. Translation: CASSAITGTEQYF.

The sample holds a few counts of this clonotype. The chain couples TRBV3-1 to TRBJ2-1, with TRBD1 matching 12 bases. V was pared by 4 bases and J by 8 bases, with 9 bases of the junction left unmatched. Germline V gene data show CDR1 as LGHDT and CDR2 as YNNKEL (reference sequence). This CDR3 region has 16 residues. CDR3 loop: CASSLRLGDRGHEQFF. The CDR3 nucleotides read TGTGCCAGCAGCCTAAGATTGGGGGACAGGGGGCATGAGCAGTTCTTC.

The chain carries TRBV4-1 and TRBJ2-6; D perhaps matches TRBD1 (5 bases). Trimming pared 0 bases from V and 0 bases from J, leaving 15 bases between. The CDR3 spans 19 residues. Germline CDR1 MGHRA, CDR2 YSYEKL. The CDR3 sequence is CASSQDSLGAHSGANVLTF. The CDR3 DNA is TGCGCCAGCAGCCAAGATAGTTTAGGGGCTCACTCTGGGGCCAACGTCCTGACTTTC.

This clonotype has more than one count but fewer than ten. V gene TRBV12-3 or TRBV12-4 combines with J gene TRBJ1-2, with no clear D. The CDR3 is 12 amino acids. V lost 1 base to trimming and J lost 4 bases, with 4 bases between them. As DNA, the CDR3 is TGTGCCAGCAGTTTAGGTCCCTATGGCTACACCTTC. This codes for CASSLGPYGYTF.

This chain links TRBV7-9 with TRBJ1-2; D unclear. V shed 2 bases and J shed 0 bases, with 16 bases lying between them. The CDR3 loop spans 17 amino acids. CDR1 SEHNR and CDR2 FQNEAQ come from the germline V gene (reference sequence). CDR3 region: CASSLIRGRPANYGYTF. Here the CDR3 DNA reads TGTGCCAGCAGCTTAATCCGTGGACGGCCTGCTAACTATGGCTACACCTTC.

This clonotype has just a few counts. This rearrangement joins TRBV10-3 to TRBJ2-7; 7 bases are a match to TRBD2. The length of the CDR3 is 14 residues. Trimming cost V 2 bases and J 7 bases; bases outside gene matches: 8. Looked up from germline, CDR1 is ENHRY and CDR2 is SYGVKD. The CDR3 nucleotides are TGTGCCATCAGTGAGCCGGGGGAGGGCTGGGAGCAGTACTTC. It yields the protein CAISEPGEGWEQYF.

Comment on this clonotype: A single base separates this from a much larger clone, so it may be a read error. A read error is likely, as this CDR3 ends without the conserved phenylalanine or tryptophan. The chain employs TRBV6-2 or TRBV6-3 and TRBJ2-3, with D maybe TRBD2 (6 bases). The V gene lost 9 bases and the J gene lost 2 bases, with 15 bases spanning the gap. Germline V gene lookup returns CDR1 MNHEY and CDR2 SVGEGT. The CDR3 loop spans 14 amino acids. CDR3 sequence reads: CASHRDSNTDTQYY. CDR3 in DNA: TGTGCCAGTCACCGGGACTCCAACACAGATACGCAGTATTAT.

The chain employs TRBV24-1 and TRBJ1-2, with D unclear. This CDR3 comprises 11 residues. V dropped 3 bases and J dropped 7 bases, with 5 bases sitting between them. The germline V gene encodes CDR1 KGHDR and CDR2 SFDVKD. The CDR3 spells CATSDIGGYTF. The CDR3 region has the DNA TGTGCCACCAGTGATATTGGTGGCTACACCTTC.

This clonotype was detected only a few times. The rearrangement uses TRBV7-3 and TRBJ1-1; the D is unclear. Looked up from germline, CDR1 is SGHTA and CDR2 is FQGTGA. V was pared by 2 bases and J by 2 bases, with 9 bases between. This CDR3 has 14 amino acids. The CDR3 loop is CASSLGPSNTEAFF. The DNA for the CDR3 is TGTGCCAGCAGCTTAGGCCCCAGCAACACTGAAGCTTTCTTT.

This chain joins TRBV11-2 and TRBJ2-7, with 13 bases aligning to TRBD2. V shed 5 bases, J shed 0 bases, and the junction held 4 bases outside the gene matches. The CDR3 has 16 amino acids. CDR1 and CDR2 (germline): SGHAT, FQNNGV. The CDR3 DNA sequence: TGTGCCAGCAGCGCCCGACTAGCGGGGGGCTCCTACGAGCAGTACTTC. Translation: CASSARLAGGSYEQYF.

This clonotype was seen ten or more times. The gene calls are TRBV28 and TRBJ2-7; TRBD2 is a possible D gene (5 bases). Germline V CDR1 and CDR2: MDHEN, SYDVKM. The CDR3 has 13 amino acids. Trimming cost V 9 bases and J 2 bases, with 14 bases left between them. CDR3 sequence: CASAGSPTYEQYF. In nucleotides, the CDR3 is TGTGCCAGTGCGGGCAGTCCAACCTACGAGCAGTACTTC.

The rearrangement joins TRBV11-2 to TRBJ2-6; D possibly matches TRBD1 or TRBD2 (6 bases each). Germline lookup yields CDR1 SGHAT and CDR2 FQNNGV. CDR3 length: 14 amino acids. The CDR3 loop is CALRGGPRANVLTF. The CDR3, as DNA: TGTGCACTGCGTGGGGGGCCCCGGGCCAACGTCCTGACTTTC.

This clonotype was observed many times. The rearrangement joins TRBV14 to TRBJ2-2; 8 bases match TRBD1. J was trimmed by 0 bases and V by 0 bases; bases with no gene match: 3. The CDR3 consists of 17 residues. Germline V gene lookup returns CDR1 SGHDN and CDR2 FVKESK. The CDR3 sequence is CASSQETDRANTGELFF. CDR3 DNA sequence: TGTGCCAGCAGCCAAGAGACGGACAGGGCGAACACCGGGGAGCTGTTTTTT.

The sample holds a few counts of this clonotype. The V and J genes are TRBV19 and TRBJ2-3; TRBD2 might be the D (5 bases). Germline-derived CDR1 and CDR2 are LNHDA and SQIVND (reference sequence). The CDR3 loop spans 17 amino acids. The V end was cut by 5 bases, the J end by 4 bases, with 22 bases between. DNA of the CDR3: TGTGCCAGTAGTCCTCCGCGCCGCCTAGCAGGAGCAGATACGCAGTATTTT. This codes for CASSPPRRLAGADTQYF.

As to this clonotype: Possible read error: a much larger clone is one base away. The CDR3: CAPSRDILNQPQHF. For the CDR3, the DNA is TGTGCCCCCTCCAGGGACATTCTCAATCAGCCCCAGCATTTT. This chain uses TRBV24-1 with TRBJ1-5; a weak D match, TRBD1 (6 bases). Germline values: CDR1 KGHDR, CDR2 SFDVKD. V was shortened by 12 bases and J by 3 bases, with 17 bases between the two germline ends. The CDR3 consists of 14 residues.

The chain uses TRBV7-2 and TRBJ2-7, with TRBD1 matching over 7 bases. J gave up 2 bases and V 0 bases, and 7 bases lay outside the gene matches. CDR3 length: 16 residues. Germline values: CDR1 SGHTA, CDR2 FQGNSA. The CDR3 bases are TGTGCCAGCAGCTTAGCAGGGGGCCGAACCCCCTACGAGCAGTACTTC. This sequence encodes CASSLAGGRTPYEQYF.

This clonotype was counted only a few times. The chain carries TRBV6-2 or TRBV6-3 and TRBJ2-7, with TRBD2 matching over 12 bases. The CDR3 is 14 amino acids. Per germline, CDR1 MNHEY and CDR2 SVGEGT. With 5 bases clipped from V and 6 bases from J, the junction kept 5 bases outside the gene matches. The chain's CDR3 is CASSRLAGVGEQYF. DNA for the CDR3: TGTGCCAGCAGTCGACTAGCGGGGGTCGGCGAGCAGTACTTC.

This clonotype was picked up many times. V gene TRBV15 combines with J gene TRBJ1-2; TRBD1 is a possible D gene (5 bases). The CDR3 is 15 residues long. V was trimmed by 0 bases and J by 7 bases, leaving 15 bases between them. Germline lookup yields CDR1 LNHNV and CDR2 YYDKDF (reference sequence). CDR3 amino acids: CATSRDLEGRSGYTF. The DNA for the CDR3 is TGTGCCACCAGCAGAGATCTGGAGGGGCGAAGTGGCTACACCTTC.

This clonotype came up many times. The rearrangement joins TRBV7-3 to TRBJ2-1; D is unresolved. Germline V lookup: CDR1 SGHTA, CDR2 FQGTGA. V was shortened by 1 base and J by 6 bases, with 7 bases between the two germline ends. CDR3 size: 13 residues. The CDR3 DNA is TGTGCCAGCAGCTTAAATGAAGGCAATGAGCAGTTCTTC. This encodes CASSLNEGNEQFF.

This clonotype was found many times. CDR3 in amino acids: CSASSGGALQYF. The CDR3 region has the DNA TGCAGTGCTAGTAGCGGGGGGGCCCTTCAGTATTTT. The chain combines TRBV20-1 with TRBJ2-3, with 11 bases matching TRBD2. J was trimmed by 12 bases and V by 3 bases; bases with no gene match: 5. The germline CDR1 and CDR2 sequences are DFQATT and SNEGSKA (reference sequence). This CDR3 spans 12 amino acids.